These 15 T cell receptor beta chains came from one sample sequenced in a study of T cell responses to AZD1222 COVID-19 vaccine. This table comes from immunoSEQ multiplex PCR, and its TCRdb copy is limited to in-frame clones, with some not included. Found here are 55,000 to 65,000 clones, 70% to 90% of them singletons; the top ten hold around 16%. The sequencing here drew on peripheral blood, taken on day 0 of AZD1222 vaccination. Source of these receptors: an adult in good health.

The table lists this clone with a count of one. CDR3 amino acids: CASRGLEGPQHF. DNA of the CDR3: TGTGCCAGCAGGGGGTTGGAAGGGCCCCAGCATTTT. The rearrangement joins TRBV7-9 to TRBJ1-5; no reliable D call. Germline V lookup: CDR1 SEHNR, CDR2 FQNEAQ (reference sequence). The CDR3 has 12 amino acids. The ends were cut back, 6 bases at V and 9 bases at J, with 12 bases in the middle.

CDR3 loop: CASSEVDRGYGYTF. For the CDR3, the DNA is TGTGCCAGCAGTGAAGTCGACAGGGGCTATGGCTACACCTTC. The chain carries TRBV6-1 and TRBJ1-2, with 8 bases identical to TRBD1. This CDR3 is 14 amino acids long. V lost 1 base to trimming and J lost 4 bases; unmatched junction nucleotides: 2. From germline, CDR1 is MNHNS and CDR2 SASEGT.

V gene TRBV28 combines with J gene TRBJ1-3, with D possibly matching TRBD1 (5 bases). In germline, CDR1 is MDHEN, CDR2 SYDVKM. This CDR3 contains 17 residues. Between the trimmed V and J ends, which lost 5 bases and 2 bases, there was a span of 19 bases. CDR3 protein: CASSQILLTGTGNTIYF. The CDR3 coding sequence is TGTGCCAGCAGTCAAATCCTTTTAACAGGCACTGGAAACACCATATATTTT.

The J gene is TRBJ1-4, the V gene TRBV5-1; 10 positions agree with TRBD1. CDR1 is SGHRS and CDR2 is YFSETQ in the germline V gene. This CDR3 spans 15 amino acids. V dropped 4 bases and J dropped 4; count of bases not matched to a gene: 4. CDR3 nucleotide sequence: TGCGCCAGCAGCAGGGGACAGGGGAATAATGAAAAACTGTTTTTT. Its protein product is CASSRGQGNNEKLFF.

J is TRBJ2-2 and V is TRBV29-1; a weak D match, TRBD2 (6 bases). The germline V gene has CDR1 SQVTM and CDR2 ANQGSEA. The length of the CDR3 is 15 residues. Trimming pared 2 bases from V and 6 bases from J, leaving 16 bases between. CDR3 region: CSVERRDSYAGELFF. DNA of the CDR3: TGCAGCGTTGAAAGGAGGGACTCCTACGCCGGGGAGCTGTTTTTT.

V and J are TRBV4-2 and TRBJ2-7, with TRBD2 matching 7 bases. Germline V gene sequence: CDR1 LGHNA, CDR2 YNFKEQ. The CDR3 runs to 15 residues. V shed 0 bases, J shed 0 bases, and the junction held 2 bases outside the gene matches. DNA of the CDR3: TGTGCCAGCAGCCAAGAACCTAGCGGCTCCTACGAGCAGTACTTC. This codes for CASSQEPSGSYEQYF.

This rearrangement joins TRBV5-6 to TRBJ2-5; tentative D call: TRBD2 (5 bases). Germline CDR1 SGHDT, CDR2 YYEEEE. Deletions cut 3 bases from V and 5 bases from J, with 5 bases between. This CDR3 has 11 residues. The CDR3 bases are TGTGCCAGCAGCTCGGGGGAGACCCAGTACTTC. Translation gives CASSSGETQYF.

DNA for the CDR3: TGTGCCAGCAGTGACGTCTTGGGTAAAGAGACCCAGTACTTC. Translation: CASSDVLGKETQYF. This chain links TRBV2 with TRBJ2-5, with no clear D. Germline-derived CDR1 and CDR2 are SNHLY and FYNNEI. V shed 3 bases and J shed 3 bases, with 11 bases lying between them. The CDR3 is 14 amino acids.

This rearrangement joins TRBV7-9 to TRBJ1-2, with D possibly matching TRBD1 (5 bases). Looked up from germline, CDR1 is SEHNR and CDR2 is FQNEAQ (reference sequence). The CDR3 has 16 residues. The ends were cut back, 0 bases at V and 0 bases at J, with 11 bases in the middle. DNA for the CDR3: TGTGCCAGCAGCTTAGCCCGGGACCGTTCTAACTATGGCTACACCTTC. This translates into CASSLARDRSNYGYTF.

This clone was seen once. Here the CDR3 DNA reads TGCGCCAGCAGCCAAGATTGGGGCGGGGAGAGGAACACTGAAGCTTTCTTT. It translates to CASSQDWGGERNTEAFF. This chain connects TRBV4-1 to TRBJ1-1; D possibly corresponds to TRBD1 (5 bases). Germline lookup yields CDR1 MGHRA and CDR2 YSYEKL. Between the trimmed V and J ends, which lost 0 bases and 1 base, there was a span of 15 bases. CDR3 length equals 17 residues.

The chain employs TRBV4-1 and TRBJ2-1; unclear D gene. The ends were cut back, 2 bases at V and 0 bases at J, with 11 bases in the middle. This CDR3 has 16 residues. The germline V gene encodes CDR1 MGHRA and CDR2 YSYEKL. The CDR3 region is CASSQKLSSSYNEQFF. Written as DNA, the CDR3 is TGCGCCAGCAGCCAAAAACTTTCTAGCTCCTACAATGAGCAGTTCTTC.

This clone came up once. This chain uses TRBV6-5 with TRBJ1-6; no clear D. V was cut by 8 bases and J by 10 bases, with 18 bases left in between. CDR3 length: 14 residues. Germline lookup yields CDR1 MNHEY and CDR2 SVGAGI. The CDR3 is CASGFSGRDSPLHF. DNA of the CDR3: TGTGCCAGCGGGTTTTCGGGAAGAGACTCACCCCTCCACTTT.

J is TRBJ1-1 and V is TRBV12-3 or TRBV12-4; perhaps TRBD1 as D (6 bases). V lost 6 bases, J lost 5 bases, and 10 bases lay in between. This CDR3 has 12 residues. This CDR3 reads CASRLTGTEAFF. CDR3 nucleotides: TGTGCCAGCAGGCTGACAGGAACTGAAGCTTTCTTT.

This clone is labeled as medium-sized. The rearrangement uses TRBV7-9 and TRBJ2-7; a possible D gene is TRBD2 (5 bases). Trimming took 1 base from V and 3 from J, leaving 13 bases between them. The germline CDR1 and CDR2 sequences are SEHNR and FQNEAQ (reference sequence). This CDR3 region has 15 residues. CDR3 residues: CASSLGLGRDYEQYF. The CDR3 DNA reads TGTGCCAGCAGCTTAGGGTTGGGGAGAGACTACGAGCAGTACTTC.

The chain carries TRBV7-2 and TRBJ1-2; maybe TRBD1 (5 bases). Germline loops: CDR1 SGHTA, CDR2 FQGNSA. This CDR3 spans 15 amino acids. V lost 5 bases and J lost 2, with 15 bases in between. The CDR3 here is CASSPTPPGNYGYTF. The CDR3 DNA reads as TGTGCCAGCAGCCCTACCCCTCCAGGGAACTATGGCTACACCTTC. Using reference TRBV7-2 and TRBJ1-2 for the parts outside the CDR3, the full variable domain is GAGVSQSPSNKVTEKGKDVELRCDPISGHTALYWYRQSLGQGLEFLIYFQGNSAPDKSGLPSDRFSAERTGGSVSTLTIQRTQQEDSAVYLCASSPTPPGNYGYTFGSGTRLTVV.